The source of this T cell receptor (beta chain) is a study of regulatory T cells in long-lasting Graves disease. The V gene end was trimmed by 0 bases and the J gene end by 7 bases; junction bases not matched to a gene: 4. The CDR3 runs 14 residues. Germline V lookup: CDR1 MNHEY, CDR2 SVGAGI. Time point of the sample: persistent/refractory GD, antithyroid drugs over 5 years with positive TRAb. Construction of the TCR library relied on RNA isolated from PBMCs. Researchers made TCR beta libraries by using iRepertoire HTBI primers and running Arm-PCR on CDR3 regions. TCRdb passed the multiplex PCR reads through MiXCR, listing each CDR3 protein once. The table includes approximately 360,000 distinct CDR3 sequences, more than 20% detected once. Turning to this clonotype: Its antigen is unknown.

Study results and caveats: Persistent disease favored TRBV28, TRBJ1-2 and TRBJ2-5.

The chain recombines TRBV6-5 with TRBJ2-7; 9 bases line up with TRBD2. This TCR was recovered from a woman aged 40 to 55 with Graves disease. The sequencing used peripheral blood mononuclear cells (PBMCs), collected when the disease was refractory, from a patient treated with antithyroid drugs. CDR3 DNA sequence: TGTGCCAGCAGTTACTCGAGCAGCGGGGGGGAGCAGTACTTC. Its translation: CASSYSSSGGEQYF.